Shown below are 16 T cell receptor beta chains from a single sample sequenced in a study of T cells in Graves' hyperthyroidism and ophthalmopathy. What was amplified from RNA transcripts were TCR beta CDR3 regions. The TCR CDR3 first-round RT-PCR relied on the HTBI primer set. Each CDR3 protein gets one entry after TCRdb re-called the multiplex PCR reads with MiXCR. The data contain about 96,000 distinct CDR3 sequences, roughly half of them singletons. The sequenced sample was blood. These receptors came from a woman aged 40 to 49 with Graves' hyperthyroidism.

This clonotype is termed large. This chain uses TRBV15 with TRBJ2-5; TRBD1 aligns across 8 bases. From germline, CDR1 is LNHNV and CDR2 YYDKDF (reference sequence). Germline trimming cut 3 bases from V and 5 bases from J; bases unmatched to any gene: 8. There are 15 residues in the CDR3. The CDR3 DNA reads as TGTGCCACCAGCAGGCCGGACAGGGCGGGGGAGACCCAGTACTTC. It codes for CATSRPDRAGETQYF.

The V gene is TRBV7-2, the J gene TRBJ1-6; the D is unclear. The germline CDR1 and CDR2 sequences are SGHTA and FQGNSA. The CDR3 loop spans 16 amino acids. Trimming shortened V by 1 base and J by 10 bases, and 17 bases separated the two germline ends. The DNA of the CDR3 is TGTGCCAGCAGCTTAGAGGTTGGAGGGTCTGGCTCACCCCTCCACTTT. This gives the protein CASSLEVGGSGSPLHF.

This clonotype was counted many times. V usage is TRBV28 and J usage is TRBJ2-7; 10 bases line up with TRBD1. The trim removed 10 bases at V and 9 bases at J, leaving 18 bases unmatched. The CDR3 consists of 15 residues. Germline V gives CDR1 MDHEN, CDR2 SYDVKM. The CDR3 sequence is CATEETWTGGGLQYF. In DNA, the CDR3 is TGTGCCACGGAGGAGACATGGACAGGGGGTGGGTTGCAGTACTTC.

This clonotype was detected many times. The V and J genes are TRBV29-1 and TRBJ1-4; D gene ambiguous. Germline V gene data show CDR1 as SQVTM and CDR2 as ANQGSEA. The CDR3 extends over 11 amino acids. Deletions cut 2 bases from V and 8 bases from J, with 6 bases between. CDR3 DNA sequence: TGCAGCGTTGAACTCTTCGAAAAACTGTTTTTT. As protein: CSVELFEKLFF.

As for this clonotype: The conserved closing phenylalanine or tryptophan is absent in this CDR3, likely reflecting a read error. The V call is TRBV7-4, the J call TRBJ1-5, with D perhaps TRBD1 (5 bases). Deletions cut 6 bases from V and 6 bases from J, with 15 bases between. The CDR3 spans 14 residues. CDR1 is SGHVT, CDR2 SQSDAQ, per germline. CDR3 region: CASRGAGLGQPQHS. The DNA for the CDR3 is TGTGCCAGCAGAGGGGCGGGCCTCGGTCAGCCCCAGCATTCT.

This clonotype was recorded many times. The V gene is TRBV7-2, the J gene TRBJ2-2; TRBD1 matches 9 bases. Germline CDR1 is SGHTA and CDR2 is FQGNSA. V was clipped by 4 bases and J by 5 bases; unmatched bases: 14. This CDR3 has 18 amino acids. The CDR3 coding sequence is TGTGCCAGCAGCTCACGGGGTGACAGGGGGGGTAGGACCGGGGAGCTGTTTTTT. Translating it yields CASSSRGDRGGRTGELFF.

This clonotype has only a few counts. The chain joins TRBV7-2 to TRBJ1-2; D might be TRBD1 (6 bases). Trimming removed 8 bases from V and 2 bases from J, with 18 bases in between. This CDR3 region has 15 residues. Germline V CDR1 and CDR2: SGHTA, FQGNSA. The CDR3 reads CASSPTGTTNYGYTF. The DNA of the CDR3 is TGTGCCAGCTCACCTACCGGGACAACAAACTATGGCTACACCTTC.

Concerning this clonotype: A read error is possible here, since a much larger clone lies one base away. The chain is built from TRBV5-5 and TRBJ2-7; 7 bases are shared with TRBD1. The CDR3 is 15 amino acids. CDR1 SGHKS and CDR2 YYEKEE come from the germline V gene (reference sequence). The CDR3 region has the DNA TGTGCCTGCAGCTCGTTGGACAGGAACTACTACGAGCAGTACTTC. Its translation: CACSSLDRNYYEQYF.

In this sample, this clonotype turned up many times. The chain links TRBV6-5 to TRBJ1-2; 8 positions match TRBD1. V shed 6 bases, J shed 3 bases, and the junction held 9 bases outside the gene matches. The germline gives CDR1 MNHEY, CDR2 SVGAGI. The CDR3 sequence is 15 residues long. CDR3 sequence: CASRKDRAGDYGYTF. The DNA of the CDR3 is TGTGCCAGCAGGAAGGACAGGGCAGGAGACTATGGCTACACCTTC.

This clonotype has more than one count but fewer than ten. The V and J genes are TRBV29-1 and TRBJ2-7, with D possibly matching TRBD1 (7 bases). V was trimmed by 7 bases and J by 3 bases, leaving 16 bases between them. CDR1 and CDR2 from the germline V gene are SQVTM and ANQGSEA. The CDR3 contains 13 residues. CDR3 nucleotide sequence: TGCAGCGCCGCAGGGGGGCTTTTCTACGAGCAGTACTTC. Residues: CSAAGGLFYEQYF.

This clonotype was detected ten times or more. The chain couples TRBV6-2 or TRBV6-3 to TRBJ2-7; D unresolved. Trimming cost V 5 bases and J 0 bases, with 8 bases left between them. CDR1 and CDR2 from the germline V gene are MNHEY and SVGEGT. The CDR3 length is 13 residues. CDR3 in DNA: TGTGCCAGCAGTCGACATAGCTCCTACGAGCAGTACTTC. It encodes CASSRHSSYEQYF.

This clonotype was detected a few times. V is TRBV25-1 and J is TRBJ1-1, with TRBD1 identical over 8 bases. There are 15 residues in the CDR3. V lost 5 bases and J lost 3; bases outside the gene matches: 8. Germline V gives CDR1 MGHDK, CDR2 SYGVNS. The CDR3 spells CASSPQGAMDTEAFF. CDR3 in DNA: TGTGCCAGCAGTCCCCAGGGGGCAATGGACACTGAAGCTTTCTTT.

V gene TRBV11-1 combines with J gene TRBJ1-2; D not resolved. Trimming took off 6 bases at V and 8 bases at J, with 19 bases between the two ends. Per the germline V gene, CDR1 is SGHAT and CDR2 is FQDESV (reference sequence). The CDR3 is 14 amino acids. CDR3 sequence: CASSNTGRGGGYTF. DNA of the CDR3: TGTGCCAGCAGTAACACCGGGAGAGGTGGAGGCTACACCTTC.

The chain carries TRBV9 and TRBJ2-6; tentative D call: TRBD2 (6 bases). This CDR3 comprises 19 residues. Trimming cost V 0 bases and J 0 bases, with 16 bases left between them. Germline V gene data show CDR1 as SGDLS and CDR2 as YYNGEE. CDR3 sequence reads: CASSVGGGLGGSGANVLTF. The DNA for the CDR3 is TGTGCCAGCAGCGTAGGTGGGGGGTTGGGAGGCTCTGGGGCCAACGTCCTGACTTTC.

A few counts support this clonotype. The rearrangement uses TRBV20-1 and TRBJ1-5, with D perhaps TRBD1 (6 bases). This CDR3 region has 13 residues. Germline V gene lookup returns CDR1 DFQATT and CDR2 SNEGSKA (reference sequence). V was clipped by 5 bases and J by 7 bases, with 15 bases between them. CDR3 in amino acids: CSAGGEGGQPQHF. The DNA for the CDR3 is TGCAGTGCTGGAGGTGAGGGGGGACAGCCCCAGCATTTT.

Concerning this clonotype: Compared with germline, one end of the junction differs, possibly owing to a read error. The CDR3 is CVINEWRPYEQYF. The CDR3 DNA is TGTGTCATCAATGAGTGGCGGCCCTACGAGCAGTACTTC. This chain links TRBV10-3 with TRBJ2-7; no firm D call. CDR1 and CDR2 (germline): ENHRY, SYGVKD. The CDR3 sequence is 13 residues long.